Given below is one T cell receptor beta chain in context. The data were obtained in a study of blood T cell repertoires in COVID-19. The overall study: From the United States, Italy and Spain came samples of acute and convalescent COVID-19. T cells, B-cell-depleted T cells, or PBMCs supplied cDNA or gDNA.

CDR1 and CDR2 (germline): MNHEY, SVGAGI. V was pared by 5 bases and J by 6 bases, with 17 bases between. The CDR3 has 15 amino acids. Original processing notes: Quantification of nucleated cells was approximated via reference gene primer amplification. Method: immunoSEQ multiplex PCR; TCRdb's copy keeps in-frame clones and lacks some. That table furnishes V, J and clone size, whereas the DNA furnished D and trimming. The sample shows 230,000 or so clones, around four fifths of them seen only once. The chain is built from TRBV6-5 and TRBJ2-1, with D possibly matching TRBD2 (6 bases). The receptor was isolated from a man aged 35-49 years with active or convalescent COVID-19. Sequenced input: peripheral blood. CDR3 sequence (DNA): TGTGCCAGCAGTCTGGGACTCCCGAGGGGCAATGAGCAGTTCTTC. Its protein is CASSLGLPRGNEQFF.